These 23 T cell receptor beta chains were all obtained from the same sample, sequenced in a study of blood T cells in healthy people across ages. A second 7 to 11 cycle PCR used barcoded and J-beta primers. MiXCR was run by TCRdb on the 5' RACE reads, yielding one entry per CDR3 protein. In the table there are some 930,000 distinct CDR3 sequences, 25% to 35% of which are singletons. The same data also contributed to another study, on T cells of mothers and their children.

The sequencing input was blood. Every receptor here comes from a woman aged 40 to 50 in good health.

Only a few counts were recorded for this clonotype. The rearrangement links TRBV7-9 to TRBJ2-5, with 9 bases aligning to TRBD2. V lost 3 bases, J lost 11 bases, and 10 bases stayed unmatched. CDR1 is SEHNR and CDR2 is FQNEAQ in the germline V gene (reference sequence). The CDR3 is made up of 14 amino acids. The CDR3 nucleotides are TGTGCCAGCAGCTTGGGCGGGGGGGCAACGTTGCAGTACTTC. It is translated as CASSLGGGATLQYF.

The rearrangement uses TRBV29-1 and TRBJ2-3; D unresolved. Germline CDR1 is SQVTM and CDR2 is ANQGSEA. The CDR3 spans 13 residues. Trimming removed 6 bases at V and 6 bases at J, with 16 bases between. The CDR3 coding sequence is TGCAGCGTCCCTGGCGCAACCTTGGATACGCAGTATTTT. This encodes CSVPGATLDTQYF.

In its sample, this clonotype was seen a few times. The chain joins TRBV28 to TRBJ2-7; no clear D gene. The CDR3 spans 15 residues. With 2 bases removed from V and 3 bases from J, the gap between germline ends came to 14 bases. Looked up from germline, CDR1 is MDHEN and CDR2 is SYDVKM. The CDR3 reads CASSLRVGWVYEQYF. The CDR3 coding sequence is TGTGCCAGCAGTTTACGGGTCGGTTGGGTCTACGAGCAGTACTTC.

The table lists this clonotype with many counts. The rearrangement uses TRBV6-6 and TRBJ1-5; weak D call: TRBD1 (6 bases). The germline V and J ends were trimmed by 0 bases and 4 bases, with 10 bases remaining between them. The CDR3 sequence is 15 residues long. Germline CDR1 and CDR2: MNHNY and SVGAGI (reference sequence). The CDR3, as DNA: TGTGCCAGCAGTTACTCGACAGGACAGAATCAGCCCCAGCATTTT. It encodes CASSYSTGQNQPQHF.

Many counts were recorded for this clonotype. This sequence joins TRBV29-1 and TRBJ2-1; 10 bases map to TRBD2. The CDR3 loop spans 13 amino acids. Germline CDR1 SQVTM, CDR2 ANQGSEA. Germline trimming cut 6 bases from V and 4 bases from J; bases unmatched to any gene: 3. The CDR3 reads CSVKTSGYNEQFF. The DNA for the CDR3 is TGCAGCGTGAAGACTAGCGGGTACAATGAGCAGTTCTTC.

A few counts support this clonotype. CDR3 sequence: CASSIRARVEQYF. For the CDR3, the DNA is TGTGCCAGTAGTATAAGAGCCAGGGTCGAGCAGTACTTC. The chain combines TRBV19 with TRBJ2-5, with D possibly TRBD1 on 5 matching bases. The J call may be in error: the DNA end matches TRBJ2-7 better. This CDR3 spans 13 amino acids. Germline CDR1 LNHDA, CDR2 SQIVND (reference sequence).

This clonotype turned up a few times. The rearrangement uses TRBV7-9 and TRBJ2-1, with TRBD1 matching 10 bases. The germline CDR1 and CDR2 sequences are SEHNR and FQNEAQ (reference sequence). V was pared by 5 bases and J by 8 bases, with 6 bases of the junction left unmatched. CDR3 size: 14 residues. This chain's CDR3 is CASSLRDRGHEQFF. CDR3 sequence (DNA): TGTGCCAGCAGCCTAAGGGACAGGGGTCATGAGCAGTTCTTC.

The chain carries TRBV10-3 and TRBJ2-3; D unclear. In germline, CDR1 is ENHRY, CDR2 SYGVKD. There are 13 residues in the CDR3. Trimming removed 2 bases from V and 2 bases from J, with 5 bases in between. CDR3 in amino acids: CAISERNTDTQYF. In nucleotides, the CDR3 is TGTGCCATCAGTGAGCGGAACACAGATACGCAGTATTTT.

This clonotype showed up many times. The chain recombines TRBV5-1 with TRBJ1-5; D is unresolved. This CDR3 spans 15 amino acids. Germline loops: CDR1 SGHRS, CDR2 YFSETQ. Deletions cut 0 bases from V and 0 bases from J, with 7 bases between. The CDR3, as DNA: TGCGCCAGCAGCTTGGCTGGGTATAGCAATCAGCCCCAGCATTTT. Translation: CASSLAGYSNQPQHF.

The table lists this clonotype with many counts. The J gene is TRBJ2-7, the V gene TRBV29-1; TRBD1 agrees at 7 bases. Germline loops: CDR1 SQVTM, CDR2 ANQGSEA. The V segment lost 2 bases and the J segment 4 bases; nucleotides outside the gene matches: 2. The length of the CDR3 is 12 residues. CDR3 nucleotides: TGCAGCGTTGAATGGGACAGATACGAGCAGTACTTC. Residues: CSVEWDRYEQYF.

V and J are TRBV4-3 and TRBJ2-7; D may be TRBD2 (5 bases). The CDR3 length is 15 residues. V lost 0 bases, J lost 5 bases, and 14 bases lay in between. CDR1 is LGHNA and CDR2 is YSLEER in the germline V gene. In nucleotides, the CDR3 is TGCGCCAGCAGCCAAGATGCATTACGGGAAAACGAGCAGTACTTC. Protein: CASSQDALRENEQYF.

A few counts support this clonotype. The chain carries TRBV6-5 and TRBJ1-1; TRBD1 might be the D (5 bases). Trimming removed 6 bases from V and 1 base from J, with 15 bases in between. There are 15 residues in the CDR3. Germline V gene lookup returns CDR1 MNHEY and CDR2 SVGAGI. The CDR3 here is CASRLGAGGNTEAFF. The CDR3 DNA reads as TGTGCCAGCAGGCTTGGGGCCGGGGGGAACACTGAAGCTTTCTTT.

This clonotype was detected ten times or more. The chain uses TRBV4-3 and TRBJ2-5; TRBD1 might be the D (5 bases). This CDR3 is built from 14 residues. Per the germline V gene, CDR1 is LGHNA and CDR2 is YSLEER. V shed 4 bases and J shed 5 bases, with 14 bases lying between them. The CDR3 coding sequence is TGCGCCAGCAGCCCCAGGGTCGCTGGGGAGACCCAGTACTTC. Its protein is CASSPRVAGETQYF.

J is TRBJ2-4 and V is TRBV12-3 or TRBV12-4; D is possibly TRBD2 (6 bases). The CDR3 totals 14 residues. V was trimmed by 5 bases and J by 13 bases, leaving 21 bases between them. CDR3 residues: CASSGGENWSKQYF. DNA for the CDR3: TGTGCCAGCAGTGGAGGGGAAAACTGGAGTAAGCAGTACTTC.

The chain recombines TRBV4-1 with TRBJ2-5, with a weak D call TRBD2 (6 bases). The CDR3 length is 16 residues. Trimming shortened V by 1 base and J by 11 bases, and 23 bases separated the two germline ends. Germline V CDR1 and CDR2: MGHRA, YSYEKL. CDR3: CASSQGGGARYNEQYF. The CDR3 DNA reads as TGCGCCAGCAGCCAAGGGGGAGGTGCCAGGTACAATGAGCAGTACTTC.

This sequence joins TRBV27 and TRBJ1-2; TRBD1 matches 7 bases. The V gene's germline CDR1 is MNHEY and CDR2 SMNVEV (reference sequence). This CDR3 is 14 amino acids long. V dropped 7 bases and J dropped 7; count of bases not matched to a gene: 12. The CDR3, as DNA: TGTGCCAGCACCGCGGACAGGAACTTTGCTGGCTACACCTTC. Protein sequence: CASTADRNFAGYTF.

Regarding this clonotype: The junction shows a germline mismatch at one end, possibly a read error. This chain uses TRBV20-1 with TRBJ2-7; D is uncertain. The CDR3 contains 13 residues. Germline values: CDR1 DFQATT, CDR2 SNEGSKA (reference sequence). The CDR3 reads CSARLTYSYGQYF. The CDR3 bases are TGCAGTGCTAGATTGACTTACTCCTACGGGCAGTACTTC.

This clonotype was recorded many times. The V call is TRBV12-3 or TRBV12-4, the J call TRBJ2-5; unclear D gene. The CDR3 spans 14 residues. V was trimmed by 4 bases and J by 0 bases, leaving 9 bases between them. CDR3 protein: CASSSFVYQETQYF. The CDR3 coding sequence is TGTGCCAGCAGTTCATTCGTGTACCAAGAGACCCAGTACTTC.

CDR3 sequence reads: CATSDPPQGAPNYGYTF. Written as DNA, the CDR3 is TGTGCCACCAGTGACCCTCCACAGGGGGCCCCTAACTATGGCTACACCTTC. The chain uses TRBV24-1 and TRBJ1-2, with 9 bases that match TRBD1. The junction had 8 bases not matched to a gene; V was cut back by 4 bases and J by 0 bases. CDR1 KGHDR and CDR2 SFDVKD come from the germline V gene. This CDR3 is 17 amino acids long.

The CDR3 loop reads CASNAGDRGNQETQYF. The DNA of the CDR3 is TGCGCCAGCAACGCAGGGGACAGGGGAAACCAAGAGACCCAGTACTTC. The gene calls are TRBV5-1 and TRBJ2-5, with 10 bases fitting TRBD1. The V and J ends lost 6 bases and 0 bases, in that order; junction bases with no gene match: 8. The CDR3 consists of 16 residues. The germline V gene has CDR1 SGHRS and CDR2 YFSETQ.

The sample holds a few counts of this clonotype. The chain joins TRBV7-9 to TRBJ2-1; D uncertain. Trimming cost V 5 bases and J 13 bases, with 18 bases left between them. Germline loops: CDR1 SEHNR, CDR2 FQNEAQ (reference sequence). The CDR3 is 13 amino acids. The CDR3 reads CASSPSIQETQFF. The CDR3 DNA reads as TGTGCCAGCAGCCCATCGATTCAAGAGACCCAGTTCTTC. Complete variable domain (other parts from reference TRBV7-9 and TRBJ2-1): DTGVSQNPRHKITKRGQNVTFRCDPISEHNRLYWYRQTLGQGPEFLTYFQNEAQLEKSRLLSDRFSAERPKGSFSTLEIQRTEQGDSAMYLCASSPSIQETQFFGPGTRLTVL.

The CDR3 sequence is CATRTSGQTLYNSPLHF. In DNA, the CDR3 is TGTGCCACCAGGACCTCGGGACAGACCCTTTATAATTCACCCCTCCACTTT. The V call is TRBV15, the J call TRBJ1-6; 7 bases align to TRBD1. The CDR3 loop spans 17 amino acids. V was clipped by 6 bases and J by 4 bases; unmatched bases: 12. CDR1 and CDR2 (germline): LNHNV, YYDKDF (reference sequence).

The chain uses TRBV4-2 and TRBJ1-1; no firm D call. Germline V gene sequence: CDR1 LGHNA, CDR2 YNFKEQ. The CDR3 sequence is 15 residues long. Trimming removed 0 bases at V and 1 base at J, with 9 bases between. In DNA form, the CDR3 reads TGTGCCAGCAGCCAAGAAGCGAACGGGAACACTGAAGCTTTCTTT. Residues: CASSQEANGNTEAFF.